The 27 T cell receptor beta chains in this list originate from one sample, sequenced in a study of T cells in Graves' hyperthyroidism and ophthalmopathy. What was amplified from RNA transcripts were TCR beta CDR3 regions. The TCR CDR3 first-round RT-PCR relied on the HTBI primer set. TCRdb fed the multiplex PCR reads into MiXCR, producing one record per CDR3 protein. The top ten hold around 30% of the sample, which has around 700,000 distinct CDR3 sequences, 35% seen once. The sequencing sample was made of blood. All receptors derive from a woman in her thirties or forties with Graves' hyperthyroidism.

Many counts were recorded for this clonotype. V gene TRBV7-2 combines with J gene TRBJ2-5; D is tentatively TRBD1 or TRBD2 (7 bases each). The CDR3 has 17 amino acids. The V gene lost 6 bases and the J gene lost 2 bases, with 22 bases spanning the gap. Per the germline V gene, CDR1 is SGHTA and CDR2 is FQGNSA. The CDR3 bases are TGTGCCAGCAGGTTCGGATACACCAGGGGGGGACAAGAGACCCAGTACTTC. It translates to CASRFGYTRGGQETQYF.

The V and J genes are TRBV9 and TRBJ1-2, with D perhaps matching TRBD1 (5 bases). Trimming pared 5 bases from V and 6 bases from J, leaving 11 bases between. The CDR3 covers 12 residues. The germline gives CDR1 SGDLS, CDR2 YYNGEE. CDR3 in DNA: TGTGCCAGCAGGGGGACGTTGGATGGCTACACCTTC. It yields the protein CASRGTLDGYTF.

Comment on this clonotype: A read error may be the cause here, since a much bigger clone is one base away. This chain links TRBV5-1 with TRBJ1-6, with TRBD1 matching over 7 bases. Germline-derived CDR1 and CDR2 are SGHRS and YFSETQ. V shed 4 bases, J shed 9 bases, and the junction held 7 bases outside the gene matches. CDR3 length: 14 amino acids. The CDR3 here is CASSPSTGSSPLHF. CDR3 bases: TGCGCCAGCAGCCCATCGACAGGGAGTTCACCCCTCCACTTT.

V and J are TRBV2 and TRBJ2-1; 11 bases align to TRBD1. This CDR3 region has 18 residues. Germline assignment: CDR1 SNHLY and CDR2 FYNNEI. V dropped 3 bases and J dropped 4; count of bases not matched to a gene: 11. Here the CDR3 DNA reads TGTGCCAGCAGTGATCGGACAGGGGGCAGGACTAGGTACAATGAGCAGTTCTTC. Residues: CASSDRTGGRTRYNEQFF. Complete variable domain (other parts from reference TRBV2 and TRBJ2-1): EPEVTQTPSHQVTQMGQEVILRCVPISNHLYFYWYRQILGQKVEFLVSFYNNEISEKSEIFDDQFSVERPDGSNFTLKIRSTKLEDSAMYFCASSDRTGGRTRYNEQFFGPGTRLTVL.

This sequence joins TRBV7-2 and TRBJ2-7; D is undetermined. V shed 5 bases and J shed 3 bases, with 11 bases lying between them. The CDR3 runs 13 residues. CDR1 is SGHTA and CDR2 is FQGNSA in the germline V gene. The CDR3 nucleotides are TGTGCCAGCAGCACGACATGGGGCTACGAGCAGTACTTC. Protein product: CASSTTWGYEQYF. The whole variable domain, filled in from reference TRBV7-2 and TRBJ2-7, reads GAGVSQSPSNKVTEKGKDVELRCDPISGHTALYWYRQSLGQGLEFLIYFQGNSAPDKSGLPSDRFSAERTGGSVSTLTIQRTQQEDSAVYLCASSTTWGYEQYFGPGTRLTVT.

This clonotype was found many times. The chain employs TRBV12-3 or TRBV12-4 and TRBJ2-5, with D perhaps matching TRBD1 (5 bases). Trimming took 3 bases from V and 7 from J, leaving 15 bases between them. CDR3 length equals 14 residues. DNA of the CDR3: TGTGCCAGCAGTTTGTCAGAATTAAGGGGGACCCAGTACTTC. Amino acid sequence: CASSLSELRGTQYF.

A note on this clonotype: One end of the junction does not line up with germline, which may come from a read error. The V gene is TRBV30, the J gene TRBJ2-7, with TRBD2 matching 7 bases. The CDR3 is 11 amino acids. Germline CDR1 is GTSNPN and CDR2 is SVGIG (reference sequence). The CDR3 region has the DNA TGTGCCTGGAGTGTATTAGGGACGGGGGGCTTC. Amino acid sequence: CAWSVLGTGGF.

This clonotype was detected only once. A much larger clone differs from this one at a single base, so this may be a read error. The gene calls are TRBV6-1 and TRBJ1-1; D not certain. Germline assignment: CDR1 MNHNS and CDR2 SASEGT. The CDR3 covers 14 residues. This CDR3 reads CASSDRHWNTEALF. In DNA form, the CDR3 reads TGTGCCAGCAGTGACCGACACTGGAACACTGAAGCTCTCTTT.

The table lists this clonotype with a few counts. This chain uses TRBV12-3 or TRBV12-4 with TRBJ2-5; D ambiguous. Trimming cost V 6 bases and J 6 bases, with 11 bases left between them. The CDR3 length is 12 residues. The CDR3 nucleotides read TGTGCCAGCAGCGGGTCGGCAAAGACCCAGTACTTC. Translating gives CASSGSAKTQYF.

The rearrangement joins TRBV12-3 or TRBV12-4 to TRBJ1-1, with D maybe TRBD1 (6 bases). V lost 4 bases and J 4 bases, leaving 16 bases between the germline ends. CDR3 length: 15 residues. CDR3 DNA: TGTGCCAGCAGTTCCCCTCACAGGGCCAGCACTGAAGCTTTCTTT. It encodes CASSSPHRASTEAFF.

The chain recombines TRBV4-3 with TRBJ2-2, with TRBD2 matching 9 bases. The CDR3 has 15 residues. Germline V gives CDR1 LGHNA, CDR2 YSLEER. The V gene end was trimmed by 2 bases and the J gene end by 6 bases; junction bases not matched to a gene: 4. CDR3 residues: CASSQRGRAAGELFF. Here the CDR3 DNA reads TGCGCCAGCAGCCAACGCGGGAGGGCCGCCGGGGAGCTGTTTTTT.

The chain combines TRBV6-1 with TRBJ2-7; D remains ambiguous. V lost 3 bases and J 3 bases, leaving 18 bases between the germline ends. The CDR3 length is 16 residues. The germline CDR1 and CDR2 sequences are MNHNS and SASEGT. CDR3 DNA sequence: TGTGCCAGCAGTGATGAGATTTGGAACTATCTCTACGAGCAGTACTTC. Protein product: CASSDEIWNYLYEQYF.

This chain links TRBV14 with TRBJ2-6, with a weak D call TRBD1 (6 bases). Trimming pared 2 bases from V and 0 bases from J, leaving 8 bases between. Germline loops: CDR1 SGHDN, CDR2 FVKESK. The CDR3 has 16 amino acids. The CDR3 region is CASSQLQGSGANVLTF. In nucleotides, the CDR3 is TGTGCCAGCAGCCAACTACAGGGCTCTGGGGCCAACGTCCTGACTTTC.

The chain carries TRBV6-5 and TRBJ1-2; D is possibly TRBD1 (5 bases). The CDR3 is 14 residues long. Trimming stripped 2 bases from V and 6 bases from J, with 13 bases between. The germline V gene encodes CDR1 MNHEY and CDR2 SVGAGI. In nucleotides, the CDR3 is TGTGCCAGCAGTTACCTCCGACAGTACGATGGCTACACCTTC. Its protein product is CASSYLRQYDGYTF.

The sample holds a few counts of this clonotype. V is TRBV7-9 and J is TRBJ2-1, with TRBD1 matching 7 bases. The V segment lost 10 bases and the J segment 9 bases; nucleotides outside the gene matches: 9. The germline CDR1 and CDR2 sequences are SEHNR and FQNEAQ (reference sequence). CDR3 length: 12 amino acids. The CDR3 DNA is TGTGCCATCTCAAACCGGGACAGTGAGCAGTTCTTC. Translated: CAISNRDSEQFF.

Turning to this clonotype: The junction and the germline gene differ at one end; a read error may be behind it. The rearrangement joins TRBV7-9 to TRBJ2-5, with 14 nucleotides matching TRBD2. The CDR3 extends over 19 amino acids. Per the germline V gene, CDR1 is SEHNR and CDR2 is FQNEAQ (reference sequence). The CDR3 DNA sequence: TGCGCCAGCAGCCATTCGACTAGCGGGGGGGCGGGGTTGTTAGAGACCCAGTACTTC. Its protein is CASSHSTSGGAGLLETQYF.

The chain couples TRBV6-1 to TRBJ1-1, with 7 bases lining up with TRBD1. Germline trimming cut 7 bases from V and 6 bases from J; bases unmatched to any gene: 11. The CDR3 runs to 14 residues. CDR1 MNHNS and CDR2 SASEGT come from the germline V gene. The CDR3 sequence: CASTGTLDRAEAFF. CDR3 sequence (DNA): TGTGCCAGCACCGGTACTCTTGACAGGGCTGAAGCTTTCTTT.

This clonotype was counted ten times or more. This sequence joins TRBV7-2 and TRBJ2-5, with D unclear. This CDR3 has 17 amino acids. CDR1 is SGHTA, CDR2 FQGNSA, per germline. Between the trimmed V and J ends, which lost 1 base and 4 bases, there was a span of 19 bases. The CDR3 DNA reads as TGTGCCAGCAGCTTAGGGGTTTGGGGTTCCTGGATAGAGACCCAGTACTTC. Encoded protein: CASSLGVWGSWIETQYF.

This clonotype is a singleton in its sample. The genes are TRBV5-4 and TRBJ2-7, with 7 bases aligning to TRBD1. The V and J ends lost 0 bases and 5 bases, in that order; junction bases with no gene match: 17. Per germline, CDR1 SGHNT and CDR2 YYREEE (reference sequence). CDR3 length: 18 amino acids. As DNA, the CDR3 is TGTGCCAGCAGCTTGGTGGCGAGCCGCTCCAACAGGGGCCACGAGCAGTACTTC. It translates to CASSLVASRSNRGHEQYF.

CDR3 nucleotide sequence: TGTGCCACTAAAGGAGCAAGGTCCCGACTTCGAACTTTCTTT. It translates to CATKGARSRLRTFF. V is TRBV19 and J is TRBJ1-1; D is undetermined. The ends were cut back, 10 bases at V and 12 bases at J, with 27 bases in the middle. Per the germline V gene, CDR1 is LNHDA and CDR2 is SQIVND (reference sequence). The CDR3 runs to 14 residues.

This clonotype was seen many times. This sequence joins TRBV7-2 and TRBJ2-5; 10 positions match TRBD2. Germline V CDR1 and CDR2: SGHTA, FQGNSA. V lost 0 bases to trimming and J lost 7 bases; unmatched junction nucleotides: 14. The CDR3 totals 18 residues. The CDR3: CASSLADQRGGALGTQYF. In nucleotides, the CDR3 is TGTGCCAGCAGCTTAGCGGATCAGCGGGGGGGCGCTTTGGGGACCCAGTACTTC.

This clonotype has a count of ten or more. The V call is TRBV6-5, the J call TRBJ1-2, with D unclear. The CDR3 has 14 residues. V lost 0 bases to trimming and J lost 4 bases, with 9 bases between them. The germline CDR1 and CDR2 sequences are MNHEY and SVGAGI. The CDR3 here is CASSYSNTAYGYTF. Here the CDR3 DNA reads TGTGCCAGCAGTTACTCGAACACAGCCTATGGCTACACCTTC.

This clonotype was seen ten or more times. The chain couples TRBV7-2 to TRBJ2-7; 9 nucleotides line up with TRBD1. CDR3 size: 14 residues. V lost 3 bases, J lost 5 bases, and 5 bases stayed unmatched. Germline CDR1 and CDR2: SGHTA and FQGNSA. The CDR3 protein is CASSFGTGFHEQYF. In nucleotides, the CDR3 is TGTGCCAGCAGCTTCGGGACAGGGTTCCACGAGCAGTACTTC.

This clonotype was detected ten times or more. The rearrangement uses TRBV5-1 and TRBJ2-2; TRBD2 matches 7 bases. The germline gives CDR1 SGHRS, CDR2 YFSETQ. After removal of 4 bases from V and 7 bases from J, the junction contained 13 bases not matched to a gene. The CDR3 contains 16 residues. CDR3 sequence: CASSPRRSGDGGELFF. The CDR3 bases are TGCGCCAGCAGCCCACGTAGGAGCGGGGACGGCGGGGAGCTGTTTTTT.

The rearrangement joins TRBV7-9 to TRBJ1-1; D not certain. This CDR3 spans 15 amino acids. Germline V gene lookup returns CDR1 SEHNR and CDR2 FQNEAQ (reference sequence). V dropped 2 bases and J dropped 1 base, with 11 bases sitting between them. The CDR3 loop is CASSLIADKNTEAFF. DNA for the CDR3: TGTGCCAGCAGCTTAATCGCCGACAAGAACACTGAAGCTTTCTTT.

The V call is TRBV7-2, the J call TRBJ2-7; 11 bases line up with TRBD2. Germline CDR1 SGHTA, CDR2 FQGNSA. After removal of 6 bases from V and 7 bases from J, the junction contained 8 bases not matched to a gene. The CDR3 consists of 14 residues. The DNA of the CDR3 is TGTGCCAGCAGTATTACTAGCGGGAGACAGGAGCAGTACTTC. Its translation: CASSITSGRQEQYF.

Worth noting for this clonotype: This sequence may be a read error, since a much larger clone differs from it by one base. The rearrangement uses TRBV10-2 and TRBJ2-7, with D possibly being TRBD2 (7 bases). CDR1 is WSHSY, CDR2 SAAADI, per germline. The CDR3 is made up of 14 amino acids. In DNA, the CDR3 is TGTGCCAGCAACGTAGGGGGGGACTTCCACGAGCAGTACTTC. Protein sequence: CASNVGGDFHEQYF.